This is a list of T cell receptor beta chains from one sample in a study of cytomegalovirus exposure and HLA in healthy donors. Assay: immunoSEQ multiplex PCR; the TCRdb copy retains only in-frame clones and omits some. This sample has some 200,000 clones, with around 86% found just once. Sequenced sample: PBMCs. The origin of the receptors is a man aged 50 to 60 in good health and CMV-seronegative. The conserved cysteine and the conserved F or W are not part of the CDR3 here. Each record gives: V gene, D gene, J gene, CDR3 length, CDR3 protein. D genes are given only for firm matches.

TRBV18,TRBD1,TRBJ2-1,12,ASSQGQEYNEQF
TRBV18,-,TRBJ2-1,13,ASSPPGQGGNEQF
TRBV30,TRBD1,TRBJ2-2,12,AWSRGGDPGELF
TRBV19,-,TRBJ1-1,12,ASTPTETNTEAF
TRBV5-1,-,TRBJ1-1,12,ASSGRTVNTEAF
TRBV18,-,TRBJ2-2,13,ASSFGVANTGELF
TRBV4-2,TRBD1,TRBJ2-5,13,ASSQDGTGKETQY
TRBV20-1,-,TRBJ2-5,9,SSLWSETQY
TRBV4-3,TRBD1,TRBJ1-1,13,ASSQEPTGELEAF
TRBV7-2,TRBD2,TRBJ2-5,15,ASSLKLSIAGVETQY
TRBV19,-,TRBJ1-6,12,ASSIAQANSPLH
TRBV19,-,TRBJ1-5,13,ASRIVLSSNQPQH
TRBV7-2,-,TRBJ1-2,13,ASTYFRGANYGYT
TRBV6-5,-,TRBJ1-3,13,ASSQDSTLRDTIY
TRBV27,-,TRBJ2-7,14,ASSPGRGIISYEQY
TRBV5-4,TRBD1,TRBJ1-5,13,ASSLERTGRGPQH
TRBV21-1,-,TRBJ2-3,12,ASSKCPGGDTQY
TRBV7-9,-,TRBJ2-5,10,SSSLERQTQY
TRBV6-5,TRBD2,TRBJ2-7,13,ASSTGLVGNQEQY
TRBV30,-,TRBJ2-7,15,AWSTQGRERGWGEQY
TRBV2,TRBD2,TRBJ2-7,13,ASRIGLAGGTEQY
TRBV6-1,-,TRBJ1-2,11,ASRTGHYYGYT
TRBV4-2,TRBD1,TRBJ1-2,14,ASSQVEGNRGRGYT
TRBV4-1,TRBD1,TRBJ2-1,15,ASSRGQGPSSYNEQF
TRBV29-1,TRBD1,TRBJ2-3,13,SVRSGTGRVDTQY
TRBV29-1,-,TRBJ1-2,11,SVEVGSGYGYT
TRBV5-1,-,TRBJ2-1,13,ASSLRQASYNGQF
TRBV5-5,TRBD1,TRBJ2-7,11,ASSRQGDYEQY
TRBV27,-,TRBJ1-1,12,ASRSYRDDTEAF
TRBV28,-,TRBJ1-3,14,ASSLWTASSGNTIY
TRBV7-2,TRBD2,TRBJ2-3,14,ASSISGSRSTDTQY
TRBV7-2,TRBD2,TRBJ2-7,13,ASSLGLAGPYEQY
TRBV7-8,TRBD2,TRBJ2-3,14,ASCETSVVRADTQY
TRBV5-4,TRBD1,TRBJ1-2,13,ASRGDRGLGYGYT
TRBV18,-,TRBJ2-5,12,ASSPDRYWETQY
TRBV6-6,TRBD2,-,12,ASTKTSGRYEQY
TRBV7-9,TRBD2,TRBJ2-7,14,SSSPLTSGEHYEQY
TRBV6-4,-,TRBJ1-2,13,ASSAEAGKNYGYT
TRBV5-1,TRBD1,TRBJ1-2,13,ASSLGGQGAYGYT
TRBV19,-,TRBJ1-6,12,ASSADSYNSPLH
TRBV7-2,TRBD1,TRBJ2-5,14,ASSLRQGRVGETQY
TRBV5-5,TRBD1,TRBJ2-7,10,ASSLGTGGMY
TRBV27,TRBD1,TRBJ2-3,13,ASTPGTGARDTQY
TRBV5-1,TRBD1,TRBJ2-2,17,ASSGQAGDFDLNTGELF
TRBV28,TRBD1,TRBJ1-2,12,ASSLWDRIYGYT
TRBV30,-,TRBJ1-2,11,AWADRSNYGYT
TRBV19,-,TRBJ2-1,11,ASSPRSYNEQF
TRBV9,TRBD2,TRBJ2-2,14,ASSVRLAGGTGELF
TRBV18,TRBD1,TRBJ2-3,10,ASSPPTGAMY
TRBV19,-,TRBJ1-2,11,ASSTVQGSMYT
TRBV5-1,-,TRBJ2-3,13,ASSGTAGAADTQY